The 21 T cell receptor beta chains in this list originate from one sample, sequenced in a study of glioma-infiltrating T cells after dendritic cell vaccination. Using immunoSEQ multiplex PCR, the repertoire was profiled, and TCRdb retains in-frame clones only, with some absent. Of over 90,000 clones listed, roughly 76% were seen once; the top ten hold less than 15%. Material: blood, obtained before dendritic cell vaccination. The receptors originated from a human donor with glioblastoma.

At least ten counts were recorded for this clone. J is TRBJ1-1 and V is TRBV19; a possible D gene is TRBD1 (6 bases). V lost 8 bases and J 3 bases, leaving 16 bases between the germline ends. CDR3 length: 14 residues. The germline V gene has CDR1 LNHDA and CDR2 SQIVND (reference sequence). Here the CDR3 DNA reads TGTGCCAGTCGCCCCGACAGGATGGACACTGAAGCTTTCTTT. Its translation: CASRPDRMDTEAFF.

The gene calls are TRBV6-1 and TRBJ1-4; D is undetermined. The CDR3 totals 16 residues. Germline-derived CDR1 and CDR2 are MNHNS and SASEGT. The V gene lost 3 bases and the J gene lost 7 bases, with 18 bases spanning the gap. The CDR3: CASSEDGIFSSEKLFF. The CDR3 DNA reads TGTGCCAGCAGTGAGGACGGGATATTCTCTTCTGAAAAACTGTTTTTT.

The chain joins TRBV4-2 to TRBJ2-1; 10 bases map to TRBD2. Germline CDR1 LGHNA, CDR2 YNFKEQ. The J segment lost 1 base and the V segment lost 4 bases, leaving 4 bases of the junction unmatched. The length of the CDR3 is 16 residues. CDR3 protein: CASSLTSGVSYNEQFF. CDR3 coding DNA: TGTGCCAGCAGCCTTACTAGCGGGGTTTCCTACAATGAGCAGTTCTTC.

J is TRBJ1-1 and V is TRBV7-9, with D possibly matching TRBD1 (5 bases). The CDR3 covers 15 residues. Between the trimmed V and J ends, which lost 5 bases and 3 bases, there was a span of 16 bases. The germline V gene has CDR1 SEHNR and CDR2 FQNEAQ (reference sequence). DNA of the CDR3: TGTGCCAGCAGCCCTCCGACAGCCTCTTACACTGAAGCTTTCTTT. Its protein is CASSPPTASYTEAFF.

The rearrangement joins TRBV30 to TRBJ2-3, with 13 bases that match TRBD2. This CDR3 is built from 18 residues. With 0 bases clipped from V and 5 bases from J, the junction kept 11 bases outside the gene matches. The germline gives CDR1 GTSNPN, CDR2 SVGIG (reference sequence). DNA for the CDR3: TGTGCCTGGAGTGTATCTACCACTAGCGGGGGGGGAGGAGATACGCAGTATTTT. Amino acids: CAWSVSTTSGGGGDTQYF. Supplemented by reference TRBV30 and TRBJ2-3, the full variable domain reads SQTIHQWPATLVQPVGSPLSLECTVEGTSNPNLYWYRQAAGRGLQLLFYSVGIGQISSEVPQNLSASRPQDRQFILSSKKLLLSDSGFYLCAWSVSTTSGGGGDTQYFGPGTRLTVL.

The genes are TRBV19 and TRBJ2-3, with 11 positions matching TRBD2. The CDR3 covers 17 residues. The V and J ends lost 0 bases and 4 bases, in that order; junction bases with no gene match: 6. Germline loops: CDR1 LNHDA, CDR2 SQIVND (reference sequence). CDR3 DNA sequence: TGTGCCAGTAGTATAGATCTGTCTAGCGGGGGGTCAGATACGCAGTATTTT. It yields the protein CASSIDLSSGGSDTQYF.

CDR3 nucleotide sequence: TGTGCCAGCAGTTACCAAGAGGGCGCTGAAGCTTTCTTT. This codes for CASSYQEGAEAFF. The chain joins TRBV6-6 to TRBJ1-1; D ambiguous. The V gene's germline CDR1 is MNHNY and CDR2 SVGAGI (reference sequence). The V and J ends lost 2 bases and 6 bases respectively, with 10 bases between them. The CDR3 is 13 amino acids.

The chain has TRBV2 and TRBJ2-4; D possibly corresponds to TRBD1 (6 bases). Germline V lookup: CDR1 SNHLY, CDR2 FYNNEI. V was cut by 3 bases and J by 8 bases, with 11 bases left in between. This CDR3 spans 13 amino acids. The DNA for the CDR3 is TGTGCCAGCAGTGAGGGGGCCAGTGACATTCAGTACTTC. This translates into CASSEGASDIQYF.

V is TRBV7-6 and J is TRBJ2-1, with 7 bases that match TRBD2. The CDR3 spans 16 residues. V was pared by 1 base and J by 3 bases, with 6 bases of the junction left unmatched. The germline V gene has CDR1 SGHVS and CDR2 FNYEAQ. The CDR3 sequence is CASSLVLIAGYNEQFF. CDR3 DNA: TGTGCCAGCAGCTTAGTTCTCATAGCGGGCTACAATGAGCAGTTCTTC.

The chain combines TRBV6-5 with TRBJ2-3; D is possibly TRBD1 (6 bases). Germline CDR1 reads MNHEY; CDR2 reads SVGAGI. The CDR3 loop spans 15 amino acids. Deletions cut 3 bases from V and 9 bases from J, with 19 bases between. Here the CDR3 reads CASSYMTGQTDTQYF. The CDR3 coding sequence is TGTGCCAGCAGTTATATGACAGGCCAAACTGACACGCAGTATTTT.

This chain uses TRBV6-5 with TRBJ1-2, with a tentative D call TRBD1 (5 bases). Trimming pared 5 bases from V and 8 bases from J, leaving 15 bases between. The CDR3 length is 13 residues. Germline V lookup: CDR1 MNHEY, CDR2 SVGAGI. In nucleotides, the CDR3 is TGTGCCAGCAGTACCAGGGTCCTAGGAGGCTACACCTTC. It encodes CASSTRVLGGYTF.

The chain uses TRBV15 and TRBJ2-7; TRBD1 matches 8 bases. The CDR3 has 14 residues. Unmatched junction bases numbered 9, after V lost 5 bases and J lost 6 bases. The germline CDR1 and CDR2 sequences are LNHNV and YYDKDF (reference sequence). CDR3 protein: CATSSGRGLTEQYF. CDR3 in DNA: TGTGCCACCAGCTCCGGCAGGGGGCTTACCGAGCAGTACTTC. Full variable domain (remainder filled in from reference TRBV15 and TRBJ2-7): DAMVIQNPRYQVTQFGKPVTLSCSQTLNHNVMYWYQQKSSQAPKLLFHYYDKDFNNEADTPDNFQSRRPNTSFCFLDIRSPGLGDTAMYLCATSSGRGLTEQYFGPGTRLTVT.

The chain has TRBV7-2 and TRBJ2-2, with TRBD2 identical over 7 bases. The V gene end was trimmed by 2 bases and the J gene end by 7 bases; junction bases not matched to a gene: 13. Germline V lookup: CDR1 SGHTA, CDR2 FQGNSA. This CDR3 has 17 residues. CDR3 DNA sequence: TGTGCCAGCAGCTTATTCGCCCGGGAGGCCCTCGGCGGGGAGCTGTTTTTT. Protein sequence: CASSLFAREALGGELFF.

This clone was observed a few times. The junction does not match germline at one end; this may be a read error. The chain recombines TRBV7-7 with TRBJ1-1; 8 nucleotides agree with TRBD1. Germline CDR1 and CDR2: SSHAT and FNYEAQ (reference sequence). CDR3 length: 15 amino acids. CDR3 loop: CASSPRTGMDTEAFF. For the CDR3, the DNA is TGCGCCAGCAGCCCAAGGACAGGGATGGACACTGAAGCTTTCTTT.

This clone was observed once. The genes are TRBV7-2 and TRBJ1-2; tentative D call: TRBD1 (5 bases). Germline assignment: CDR1 SGHTA and CDR2 FQGNSA. There are 16 residues in the CDR3. Trimming left V 1 base short and J 4 bases short, with 16 bases between. The CDR3 nucleotides are TGTGCCAGCAGCTTAGGGGGGGGAGAGGGATTCTATGGCTACACCTTC. This codes for CASSLGGGEGFYGYTF.

This clone has more than one count but fewer than ten. V gene TRBV19 combines with J gene TRBJ1-3; 11 nucleotides agree with TRBD1. The V and J ends lost 6 bases and 8 bases, in that order; junction bases with no gene match: 9. Germline CDR1 LNHDA, CDR2 SQIVND (reference sequence). There are 15 residues in the CDR3. The CDR3 region is CASSLPGQGADTIYF. The CDR3, as DNA: TGTGCCAGTAGCCTGCCCGGACAGGGGGCGGACACCATATATTTT.

This sequence joins TRBV2 and TRBJ1-4; D call uncertain. There are 14 residues in the CDR3. The V end was cut by 6 bases, the J end by 7 bases, with 15 bases between. The germline CDR1 and CDR2 sequences are SNHLY and FYNNEI. CDR3 coding DNA: TGTGCCAGCAGAGACCAGGTTACTCGTGAAAAACTGTTTTTT. Residues: CASRDQVTREKLFF.

The V and J genes are TRBV9 and TRBJ1-2; 9 positions match TRBD1. Trimming took 3 bases from V and 5 from J; bases not matched to a gene: 8. The CDR3 loop spans 15 amino acids. Germline V gives CDR1 SGDLS, CDR2 YYNGEE. The CDR3: CASSANPGQGYGYTF. CDR3 nucleotides: TGTGCCAGCAGCGCGAATCCGGGACAGGGATATGGCTACACCTTC.

This clone was counted a single time. The V call is TRBV7-9, the J call TRBJ1-1, with 8 bases fitting TRBD1. The CDR3 totals 11 residues. V shed 7 bases, J shed 9 bases, and the junction held 4 bases outside the gene matches. CDR1 SEHNR and CDR2 FQNEAQ come from the germline V gene (reference sequence). The CDR3 loop reads CASTAGGKAFF. In DNA, the CDR3 is TGTGCCAGCACGGCAGGGGGCAAAGCTTTCTTT.

This sequence joins TRBV5-6 and TRBJ1-1; D is ambiguous. From germline, CDR1 is SGHDT and CDR2 YYEEEE. V lost 4 bases to trimming and J lost 2 bases, with 15 bases between them. The CDR3 is made up of 15 amino acids. For the CDR3, the DNA is TGTGCCAGCAGCCACTCCTTAAGAAAAAACACTGAAGCTTTCTTT. It translates to CASSHSLRKNTEAFF.

The J gene is TRBJ1-1, the V gene TRBV5-1; the match to TRBD1 covers 10 bases. V shed 2 bases and J 2 bases; nucleotides not matched to a gene: 9. The germline CDR1 and CDR2 sequences are SGHRS and YFSETQ. This CDR3 has 17 residues. This CDR3 is CASSLPLGDRGNTEAFF. CDR3 coding DNA: TGCGCCAGCAGCTTACCACTCGGGGACAGGGGCAACACTGAAGCTTTCTTT.